Listed below are T cell receptor beta chains from one sample, sequenced in a study of cytomegalovirus exposure and HLA in healthy donors. TCRdb's table, derived via immunoSEQ multiplex PCR, lists solely in-frame clones and lacks some. The sample holds approximately 150,000 clones; roughly 70% are singletons and the top ten take around 3%. Source material: PBMCs. These receptors all stem from a woman in her 40s in good health and CMV-seropositive. CDR3s include the opening cysteine and the closing phenylalanine or tryptophan.

v_gene | CDR3aa
TRBV28 | CASLSGQGVSGYTF
TRBV7-9 | CASSLGAAYSNQPQHF
TRBV30 | CASSGKLIYEQYF
TRBV7-6 | CASSSNRGGSNTGELFF
TRBV5-1 | CASSLEKAGGLDTQYF
TRBV15 | CATSREYRGPYEQYF
TRBV6-1 | CASSEGTGGVYGYTF
TRBV29-1 | CSGRQGALGEQFF
TRBV12-5 | CASAPTGDRVGSPLHF
TRBV4-3 | CASSQDPQVNEKLFF
TRBV28 | CASSSFGTGSRNQPQHF
TRBV6-5 | CASRRPGGAAYEQYF
TRBV7-9 | CASSLTGIYNEQFF
TRBV28 | CASSLGDSNEKLFF
TRBV5-1 | CASSLGLAESKNIQYF
TRBV18 | CASSPGGTWGAEAFF
TRBV19 | CASSIVGKNTEAFF
TRBV15 | CATSRVGGRTGELFF
TRBV6-4 | CASVMACEQYF
TRBV2 | CASSGASGGFSSTDTQYF
TRBV5-1 | CASSFQTRTSPTDTQYF
TRBV7-9 | CASSSGVLSVGEQFF
TRBV28 | CASSLSPGRLDYGYTF
TRBV18 | CASSPPVSYEQYF
TRBV9 | CASSVGRYTEAFF
TRBV25-1 | CASSEKGSGELFF
TRBV19 | CASRLDRGGTDTQYF
TRBV7-9 | CASSLSQGNRHEQYF
TRBV9 | CASSSRVGPGTLHF
TRBV29-1 | CSVRVSGRMDGYTF
TRBV6-5 | CAAARGTSQETQYF
TRBV5-1 | CASSLAGTGTGNTIYF
TRBV19 | CASSTSGGTGGPQHF